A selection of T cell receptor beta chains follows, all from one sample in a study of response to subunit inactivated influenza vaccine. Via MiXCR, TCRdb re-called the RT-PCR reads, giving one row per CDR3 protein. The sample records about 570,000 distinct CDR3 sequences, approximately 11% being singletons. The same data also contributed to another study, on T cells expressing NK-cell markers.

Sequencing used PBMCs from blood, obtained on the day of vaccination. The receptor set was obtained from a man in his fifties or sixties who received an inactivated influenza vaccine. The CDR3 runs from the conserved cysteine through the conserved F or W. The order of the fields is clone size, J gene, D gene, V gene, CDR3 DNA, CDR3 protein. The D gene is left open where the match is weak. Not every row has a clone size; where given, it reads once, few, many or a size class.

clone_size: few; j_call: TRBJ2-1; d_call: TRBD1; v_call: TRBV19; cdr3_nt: TGTGCCAGTATGAGCCCTGGGACAGTTGATCATTACAATGAGCAGTTCTTC; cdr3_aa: CASMSPGTVDHYNEQFF
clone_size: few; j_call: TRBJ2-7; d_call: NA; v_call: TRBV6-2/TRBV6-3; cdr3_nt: TGTGCCAGCAGTTACTCCAACTACGAGCAGTACTTC; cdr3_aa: CASSYSNYEQYF
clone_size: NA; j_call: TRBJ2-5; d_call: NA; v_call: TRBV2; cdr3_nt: TGTGCCAGCAGTGGTTCCGGGAGAGGGGGAGAGACCCAGTACTTC; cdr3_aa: CASSGSGRGGETQYF
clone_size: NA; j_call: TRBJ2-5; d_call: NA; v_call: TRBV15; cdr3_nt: TGTGCCACCAGCACGGGGGTTGAGACCCAGTACTTC; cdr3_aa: CATSTGVETQYF
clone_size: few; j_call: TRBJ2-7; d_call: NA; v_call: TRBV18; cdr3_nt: TGTGCCAGCTCAGCCGCGACAGGACCGGGCCCCTACGAGCAGTACTTC; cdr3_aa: CASSAATGPGPYEQYF
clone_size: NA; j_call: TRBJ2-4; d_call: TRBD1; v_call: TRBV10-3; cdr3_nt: TGTGCCATCAGTGAGACCGCCGGGACAGCACCGAACATTCAGTACTTC; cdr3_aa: CAISETAGTAPNIQYF
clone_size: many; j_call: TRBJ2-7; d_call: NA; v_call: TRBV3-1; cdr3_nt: TGTGCCAGCAGCCAAGTCGGGGGATTGAGCGAGCAGTACTTC; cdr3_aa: CASSQVGGLSEQYF
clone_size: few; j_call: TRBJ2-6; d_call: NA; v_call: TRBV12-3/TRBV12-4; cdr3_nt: TGTGCCAGCAGTTCCCCGCGGCGCTCTGGGGCCAACGTCCTGACTTTC; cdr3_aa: CASSSPRRSGANVLTF
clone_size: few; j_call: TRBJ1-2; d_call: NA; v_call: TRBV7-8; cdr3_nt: TGTGCCAGCAGCACCCGGACGAGGAACCTTTATGGCTACACCTTC; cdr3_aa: CASSTRTRNLYGYTF
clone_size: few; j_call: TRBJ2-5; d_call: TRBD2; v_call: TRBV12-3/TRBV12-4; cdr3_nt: TGTGCCAGCAGAACCAGCATAACTAGCGGGCAAGAGACCCAGTACTTC; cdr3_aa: CASRTSITSGQETQYF
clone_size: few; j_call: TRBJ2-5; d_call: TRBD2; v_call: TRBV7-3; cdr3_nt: TGTGCCAGCAGCTTAAATGCGGGAGTAGAGACCCAGTACTTC; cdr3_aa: CASSLNAGVETQYF
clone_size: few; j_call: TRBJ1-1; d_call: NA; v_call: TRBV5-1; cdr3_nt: TGCGCCAGCAGCAAGGAGACTTTGGTCCAAGCTTTCTTT; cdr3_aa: CASSKETLVQAFF
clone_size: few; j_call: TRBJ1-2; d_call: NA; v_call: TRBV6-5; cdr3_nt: TGTGCCAGCAGTTACTCCGCGGGACTCTATGGCTACACCTTC; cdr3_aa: CASSYSAGLYGYTF
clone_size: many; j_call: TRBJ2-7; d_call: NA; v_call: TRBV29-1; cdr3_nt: TGCAGCGTTGAAGATCGCGGGACAGACTACGAGCAGTACTTC; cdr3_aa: CSVEDRGTDYEQYF
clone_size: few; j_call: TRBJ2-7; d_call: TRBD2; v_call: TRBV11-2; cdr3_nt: TGTGCCAGCAGGAAAGATGGACTAGCGGGGATCTACGAGCAGTACTTC; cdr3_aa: CASRKDGLAGIYEQYF
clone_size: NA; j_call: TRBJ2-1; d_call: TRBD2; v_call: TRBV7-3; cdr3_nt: TGTGCCAGCAGCTCCGGGAGGGGGGGCCGAAATGAGCAGTTCTTC; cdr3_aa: CASSSGRGGRNEQFF
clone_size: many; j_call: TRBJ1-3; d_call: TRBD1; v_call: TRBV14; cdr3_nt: TGTGCCAGCAGCCGGATTACAGGGGGCTCTGGAAACACCATATATTTT; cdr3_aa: CASSRITGGSGNTIYF
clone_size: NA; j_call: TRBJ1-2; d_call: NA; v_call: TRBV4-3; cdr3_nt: TGCGCCAGCAGCCAAGTTCAAGCTAACTATGGCTACACCTTC; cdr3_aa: CASSQVQANYGYTF
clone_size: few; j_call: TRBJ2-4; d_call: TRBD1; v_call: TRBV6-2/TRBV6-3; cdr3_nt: TGTGCCAGCACCCTTACAGGGGACATTCAGTACTTC; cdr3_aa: CASTLTGDIQYF
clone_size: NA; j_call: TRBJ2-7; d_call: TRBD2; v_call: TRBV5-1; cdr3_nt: TGCGCCAGCAAAATAGCGGGACACACCTACGAGCAGTACTTC; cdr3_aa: CASKIAGHTYEQYF
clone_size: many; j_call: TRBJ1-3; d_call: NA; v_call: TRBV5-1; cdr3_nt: TGCGCCAGCAGCTTGGCCGGGACCGCCGGAAACACCATATATTTT; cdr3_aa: CASSLAGTAGNTIYF
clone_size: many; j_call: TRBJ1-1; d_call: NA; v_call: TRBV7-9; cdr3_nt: TGTGCCAGCAGCTTAGCTAGCACTTTGAAGCTTTTCTTT; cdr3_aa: CASSLASTLKLFF
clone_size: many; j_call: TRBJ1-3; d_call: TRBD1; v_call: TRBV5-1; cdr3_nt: TGCGCCAGCAGCCCACAGGGGACCTCTGGAAACACCATATATTTT; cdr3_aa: CASSPQGTSGNTIYF
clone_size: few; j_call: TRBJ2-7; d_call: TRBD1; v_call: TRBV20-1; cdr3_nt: TGCAGTGCTAGGTCCCGGGACAGGGGATACGAGCAGTACTTC; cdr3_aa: CSARSRDRGYEQYF
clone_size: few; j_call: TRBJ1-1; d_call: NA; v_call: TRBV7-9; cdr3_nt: TGTGCCAGCAGCTTGGATCAGAAAAGCCTCCAAGCTTTCTTT; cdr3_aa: CASSLDQKSLQAFF
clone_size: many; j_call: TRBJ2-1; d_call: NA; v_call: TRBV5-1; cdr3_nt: TGCGCCAGCAGCTTGGGGGACACTTACAATGAGCAGTTCTTC; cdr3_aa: CASSLGDTYNEQFF
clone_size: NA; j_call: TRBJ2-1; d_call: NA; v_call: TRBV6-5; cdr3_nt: TGTGCCAGCAGTTACTCGGTCAGCGGCAGCACGGGGGATGAGCAGTTCTTC; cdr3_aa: CASSYSVSGSTGDEQFF
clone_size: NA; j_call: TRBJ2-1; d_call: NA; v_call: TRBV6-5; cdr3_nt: TGTGCCAGCAGTTACTCGAGTAGGGTAGGAAAATCCTACAATGAGCAGTTCTTC; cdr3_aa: CASSYSSRVGKSYNEQFF
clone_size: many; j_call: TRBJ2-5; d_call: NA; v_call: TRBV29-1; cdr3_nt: TGCAGTGGGATCCAAGAGACCCAGTACTTC; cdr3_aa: CSGIQETQYF
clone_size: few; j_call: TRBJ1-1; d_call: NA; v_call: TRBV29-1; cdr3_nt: TGCAGCGTGGGACCCGGGCTAGGGGCGAGTGAAGCTTTCTTT; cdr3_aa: CSVGPGLGASEAFF
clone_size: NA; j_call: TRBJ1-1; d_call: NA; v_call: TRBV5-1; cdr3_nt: TGCGCCAGCAGCTTCACACGGATGGGGACTGAAGCTTTCTTT; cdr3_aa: CASSFTRMGTEAFF
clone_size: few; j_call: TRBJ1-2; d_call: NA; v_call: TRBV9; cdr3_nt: TGTGCCAGTGGAAGGGGGGACTATGGCTACACCTTC; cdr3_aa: CASGRGDYGYTF
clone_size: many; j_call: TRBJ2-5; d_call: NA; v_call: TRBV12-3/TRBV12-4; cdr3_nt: TGTGCCAGCAGTTTCGGGGCCCGGGAGACCCAGTACTTC; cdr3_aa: CASSFGARETQYF
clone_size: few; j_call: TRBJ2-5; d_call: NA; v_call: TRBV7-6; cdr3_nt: TGTGCCAGCAGCCTTAGAGAACAAGAGACCCAGTACTTC; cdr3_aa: CASSLREQETQYF
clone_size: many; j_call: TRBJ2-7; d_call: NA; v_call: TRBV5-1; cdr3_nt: TGTGCCAGCAGCTTGGATACCTACGAGCAGTACTTC; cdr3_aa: CASSLDTYEQYF
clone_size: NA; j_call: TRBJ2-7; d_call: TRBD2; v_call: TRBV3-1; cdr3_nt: TGTGCCAGCAGCCAAGGTGGACTAGCGGACGAGCAGTACTTC; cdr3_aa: CASSQGGLADEQYF
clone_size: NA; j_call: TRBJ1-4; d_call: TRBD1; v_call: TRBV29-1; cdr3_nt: TGCAGCGTCGCGGACAGGGTTGCAACTAATGAAAAACTGTTTTTT; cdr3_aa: CSVADRVATNEKLFF
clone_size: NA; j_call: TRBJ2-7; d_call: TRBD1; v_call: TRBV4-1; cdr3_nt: TGCGCCAGCAGCCACGACGGACAGGGAAGCTACGAGCAGTACTTC; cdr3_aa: CASSHDGQGSYEQYF
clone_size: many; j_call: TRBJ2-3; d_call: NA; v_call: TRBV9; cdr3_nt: TGTGCCAGCAACACAGATACGCAGTATTTT; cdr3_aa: CASNTDTQYF
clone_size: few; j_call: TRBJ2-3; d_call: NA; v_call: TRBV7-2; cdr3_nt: TGTGCCAGCAGCCAAGCGGTAAACACAGATACGCAGTATTTT; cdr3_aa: CASSQAVNTDTQYF
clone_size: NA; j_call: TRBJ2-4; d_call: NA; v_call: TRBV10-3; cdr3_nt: TGTGCCATCAGGGACAACAAAAACATTCAGTACTTC; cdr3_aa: CAIRDNKNIQYF
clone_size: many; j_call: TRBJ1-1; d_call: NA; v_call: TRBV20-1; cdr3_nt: TGCAGTGCCCGAGTGGGGTTGACTGAAGCTTTCTTT; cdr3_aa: CSARVGLTEAFF
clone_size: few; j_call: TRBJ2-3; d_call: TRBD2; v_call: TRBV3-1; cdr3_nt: TGTGCCAGCAGCCAAGGACTAGCGGGGGGGAAAAATACGCAGTATTTT; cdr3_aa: CASSQGLAGGKNTQYF
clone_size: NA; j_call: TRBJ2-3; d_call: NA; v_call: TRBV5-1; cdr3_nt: TGCGCCAGCAGCTTAGCAGGTGCCATATTCACAGATACGCAGTATTTT; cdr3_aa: CASSLAGAIFTDTQYF
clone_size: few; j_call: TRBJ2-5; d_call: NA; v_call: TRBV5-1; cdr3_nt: TGCGCCAGCAGCTTGTGGCTACCGACAGGCCAAGAGACCCAGTACTTC; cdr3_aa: CASSLWLPTGQETQYF
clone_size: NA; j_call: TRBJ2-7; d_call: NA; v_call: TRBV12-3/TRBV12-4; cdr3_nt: TGTGCCAGCAGTTTAGTTTCAGCCCTCGGGGGCGAGCAGTACTTC; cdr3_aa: CASSLVSALGGEQYF
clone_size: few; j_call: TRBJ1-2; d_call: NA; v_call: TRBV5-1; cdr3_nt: TGCGCCAGCAGCTTGGCGGGCAACAAGTATGGCTACACCTTC; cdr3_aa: CASSLAGNKYGYTF
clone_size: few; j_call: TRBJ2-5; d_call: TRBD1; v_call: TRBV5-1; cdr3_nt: TGCGCCAGCAGCCCCGGGACAGGGGTGTACCAAGAGACCCAGTACTTC; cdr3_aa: CASSPGTGVYQETQYF
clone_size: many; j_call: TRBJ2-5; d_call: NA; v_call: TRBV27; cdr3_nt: TGTGCCAGCAGTTTTTCAGGGGTCGGGGAGACCCAGTACTTC; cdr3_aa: CASSFSGVGETQYF
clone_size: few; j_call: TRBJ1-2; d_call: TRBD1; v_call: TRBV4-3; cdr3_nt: TGCGCCAGCAGCCAAGATAGACAGGGAGGCTATGGCTACACCTTC; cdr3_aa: CASSQDRQGGYGYTF
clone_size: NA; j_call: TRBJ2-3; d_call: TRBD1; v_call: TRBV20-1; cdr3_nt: TGCAGTGCTGACGGGACAGGGGGTTTGGATACGCAGTATTTT; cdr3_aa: CSADGTGGLDTQYF
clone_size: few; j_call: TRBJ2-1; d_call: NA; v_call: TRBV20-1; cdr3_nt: TGCAGTGCCCCGGGGTCCTACAATGAGCAGTTCTTC; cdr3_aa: CSAPGSYNEQFF
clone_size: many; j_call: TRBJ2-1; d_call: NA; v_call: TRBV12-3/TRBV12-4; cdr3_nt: TGTGCCAGCAGGAAACAAAATGAGCAGTTCTTC; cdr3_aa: CASRKQNEQFF